This T cell receptor beta chain was sequenced for a study of cytomegalovirus exposure and HLA in healthy donors. 60 Vbeta and 13 Jbeta primers were used in PCR. TCRdb's table, derived via immunoSEQ multiplex PCR, lists solely in-frame clones and lacks some. The data hold 200,000 to 250,000 clones, with over 65% observed a single time. The CDR3 contains 15 residues. Germline V gene lookup returns CDR1 SGHRS and CDR2 YFSETQ. J lost 0 bases, V lost 5 bases, and 2 bases had no gene match. Source material: PBMCs. This clonotype originated in a man younger than 30 in good health and CMV-seronegative. V is TRBV5-1 and J is TRBJ2-2; 9 nucleotides agree with TRBD2. The CDR3 nucleotides are TGCGCCAGCAGTTTAGCGGGAGCGAACACCGGGGAGCTGTTTTTT. This codes for CASSLAGANTGELFF.